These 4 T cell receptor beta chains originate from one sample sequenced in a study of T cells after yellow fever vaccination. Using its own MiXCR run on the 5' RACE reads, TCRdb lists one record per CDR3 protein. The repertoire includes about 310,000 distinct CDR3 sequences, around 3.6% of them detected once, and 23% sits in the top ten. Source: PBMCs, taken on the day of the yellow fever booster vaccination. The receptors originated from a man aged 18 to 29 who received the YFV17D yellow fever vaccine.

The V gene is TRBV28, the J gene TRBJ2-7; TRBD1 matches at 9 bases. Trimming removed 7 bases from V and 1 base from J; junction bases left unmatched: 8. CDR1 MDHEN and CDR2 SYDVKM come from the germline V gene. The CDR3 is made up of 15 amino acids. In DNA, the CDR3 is TGTGCCAGCAACTACAGGGGGCTGGGGTCCTACGAGCAGTACTTC. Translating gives CASNYRGLGSYEQYF.

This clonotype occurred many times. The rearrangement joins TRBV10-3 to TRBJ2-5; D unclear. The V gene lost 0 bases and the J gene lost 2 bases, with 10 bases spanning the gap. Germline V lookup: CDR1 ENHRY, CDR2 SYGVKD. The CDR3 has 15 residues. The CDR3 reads CAISESVVRQETQYF. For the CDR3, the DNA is TGTGCCATCAGTGAGTCTGTGGTTAGACAAGAGACCCAGTACTTC.

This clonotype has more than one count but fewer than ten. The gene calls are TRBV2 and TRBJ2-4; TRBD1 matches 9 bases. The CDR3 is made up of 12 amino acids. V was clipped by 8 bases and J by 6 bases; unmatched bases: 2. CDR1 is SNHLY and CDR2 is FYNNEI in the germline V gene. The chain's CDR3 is CASADRGNIQYF. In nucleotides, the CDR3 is TGTGCCAGCGCGGACAGGGGAAACATTCAGTACTTC.

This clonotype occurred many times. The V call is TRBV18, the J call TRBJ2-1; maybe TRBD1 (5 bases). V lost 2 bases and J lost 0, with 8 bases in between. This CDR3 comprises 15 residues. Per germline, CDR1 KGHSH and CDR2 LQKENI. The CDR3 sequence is CASSPGASSYNEQFF. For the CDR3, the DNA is TGTGCCAGCTCACCAGGGGCCAGCTCCTACAATGAGCAGTTCTTC.